This passage covers 5 T cell receptor beta chains from one sample sequenced in a study of Ad26.COV2.S vaccination and SARS-CoV-2 variants. Profiled with immunoSEQ multiplex PCR; TCRdb holds only in-frame clones, not every one. The table includes 300,000 to 400,000 clones, around 84% detected once. Treatment of the sample: 15 to 20 received Ad26.COV2.S at low or high dose, single or two shots; roughly 5 received placebo; per-sample allocation not given. Specimens were obtained on day 63 following the first vaccine or placebo injection. This material consisted of peripheral blood, taken in a trial of Ad26.COV2.S vaccine versus placebo. These receptors were obtained from a person between 18 and 60 years old who received the Ad26.COV2.S COVID-19 vaccine or a placebo.

This CDR3 is CASSRDNYEQYF. The DNA of the CDR3 is TGTGCCAGCAGCCGGGACAATTACGAGCAGTACTTC. The chain couples TRBV7-8 to TRBJ2-7; D might be TRBD1 (6 bases). The CDR3 is 12 residues long. V lost 5 bases to trimming and J lost 4 bases, with 9 bases between them. Germline V lookup: CDR1 SGHVS, CDR2 FQNEAQ.

The chain uses TRBV7-2 and TRBJ1-6; D gene unclear. Germline loops: CDR1 SGHTA, CDR2 FQGNSA. The CDR3 extends over 17 amino acids. Trimming removed 1 base at V and 9 bases at J, with 19 bases between. The CDR3 sequence is CASSLGTRNPVTSPLHF. CDR3 bases: TGTGCCAGCAGCTTAGGGACCCGAAATCCGGTGACTTCACCCCTCCACTTT.

V usage is TRBV27 and J usage is TRBJ2-3, with D perhaps TRBD2 (7 bases). Germline V gives CDR1 MNHEY, CDR2 SMNVEV (reference sequence). The CDR3 runs to 16 residues. The germline V and J ends were trimmed by 6 bases and 7 bases, with 23 bases remaining between them. CDR3 protein: CASRPAGRGVVNTQYF. The DNA of the CDR3 is TGTGCCAGCAGACCAGCGGGGAGGGGGGTTGTGAATACGCAGTATTTT.

The J gene is TRBJ2-4, the V gene TRBV19; either TRBD1 or TRBD2 may fit D (5 bases each). This CDR3 region has 18 residues. Trimming pared 3 bases from V and 3 bases from J, leaving 21 bases between. Germline V gene data show CDR1 as LNHDA and CDR2 as SQIVND (reference sequence). CDR3 loop: CASSIQVDPGRGKNIQYF. The CDR3 DNA follows: TGTGCCAGTAGTATTCAGGTCGACCCGGGAAGGGGCAAAAACATTCAGTACTTC.

This clone was observed once. The J gene is TRBJ1-1, the V gene TRBV5-8; TRBD1 matches at 8 bases. Trimming removed 5 bases from V and 0 bases from J; junction bases left unmatched: 9. The CDR3 runs to 16 residues. CDR1 is SGHTS, CDR2 YDEGEE, per germline. CDR3 bases: TGTGCCAGCAGGTTCGACAGGGGATCGGTGAACACTGAAGCTTTCTTT. As protein: CASRFDRGSVNTEAFF.